The 25 T cell receptor beta chains below were found in one sample sequenced in a study of T cell changes during pregnancy in multiple sclerosis. Data came from immunoSEQ multiplex PCR; TCRdb stores just in-frame clones and leaves some out. This sample has about 40,000 clones, with about 92% found just once. Material: peripheral blood, obtained before pregnancy. These TCRs come from a female donor with multiple sclerosis, enrolled in a pregnancy study.

CDR3 loop: CASSSNRQLAGVSDEQFF. DNA of the CDR3: TGTGCCAGCAGCTCCAACCGCCAACTAGCGGGAGTCAGCGATGAGCAGTTCTTC. This sequence joins TRBV7-6 and TRBJ2-1, with 11 bases that match TRBD2. The germline gives CDR1 SGHVS, CDR2 FNYEAQ. The J segment lost 8 bases and the V segment lost 4 bases, leaving 16 bases of the junction unmatched. The CDR3 extends over 18 amino acids.

J is TRBJ1-2 and V is TRBV30; D not resolved. Deletions cut 3 bases from V and 0 bases from J, with 5 bases between. Germline V gene sequence: CDR1 GTSNPN, CDR2 SVGIG (reference sequence). The CDR3 is 12 amino acids. The CDR3 region is CAWRATNYGYTF. The CDR3 DNA follows: TGTGCCTGGAGAGCGACTAACTATGGCTACACCTTC.

This clone was seen just once. The CDR3 DNA reads TGTGCCAGCAGCCTTGCGGAGGTCCCCTACAATGAGCAGTTCTTC. Translation gives CASSLAEVPYNEQFF. The chain uses TRBV2 and TRBJ2-1, with D possibly TRBD2 on 5 matching bases. Germline CDR1 SNHLY, CDR2 FYNNEI. With 6 bases removed from V and 2 bases from J, the gap between germline ends came to 14 bases. This CDR3 has 15 amino acids. The full variable domain, its missing parts supplied by reference TRBV2 and TRBJ2-1, is EPEVTQTPSHQVTQMGQEVILRCVPISNHLYFYWYRQILGQKVEFLVSFYNNEISEKSEIFDDQFSVERPDGSNFTLKIRSTKLEDSAMYFCASSLAEVPYNEQFFGPGTRLTVL.

The V and J genes are TRBV19 and TRBJ2-2; 8 nucleotides line up with TRBD2. V was clipped by 3 bases and J by 7 bases; unmatched bases: 7. CDR1 and CDR2 from the germline V gene are LNHDA and SQIVND (reference sequence). The CDR3 consists of 15 residues. The CDR3 spells CASSMAGGTRGELFF. The DNA for the CDR3 is TGTGCCAGTAGTATGGCGGGAGGCACCCGCGGGGAGCTGTTTTTT.

This chain's CDR3 is CASSQDRHPGAGRAKIYNEQFF. The DNA for the CDR3 is TGCGCCAGCAGCCAAGATCGCCACCCTGGGGCCGGGAGGGCAAAAATCTACAATGAGCAGTTCTTC. The chain combines TRBV4-1 with TRBJ2-1; TRBD2 agrees at 8 bases. Trimming cost V 0 bases and J 3 bases; bases outside gene matches: 22. This CDR3 has 22 amino acids. Per the germline V gene, CDR1 is MGHRA and CDR2 is YSYEKL.

V is TRBV6-4 and J is TRBJ2-3; 10 bases line up with TRBD1. The ends lost 2 bases at V and 5 bases at J; junction bases unmatched: 7. CDR1 MRHNA and CDR2 SNTAGT come from the germline V gene. This CDR3 is built from 16 residues. DNA of the CDR3: TGTGCCAGCAGTGACACGGGGACAGGGGTTATAGATACGCAGTATTTT. Protein sequence: CASSDTGTGVIDTQYF.

The rearrangement joins TRBV27 to TRBJ2-5; 7 bases fit TRBD2. This CDR3 contains 16 residues. The trim removed 6 bases at V and 1 base at J, leaving 11 bases unmatched. Germline CDR1 MNHEY, CDR2 SMNVEV (reference sequence). The CDR3 nucleotides read TGTGCCAGCAGCAAAGGACTAGTCGGCGTCCAAGAGACCCAGTACTTC. Protein product: CASSKGLVGVQETQYF.

This chain joins TRBV10-2 and TRBJ2-2; 8 nucleotides match TRBD2. This CDR3 region has 16 residues. Germline CDR1 and CDR2: WSHSY and SAAADI. V was clipped by 6 bases and J by 0 bases; unmatched bases: 6. The CDR3 DNA reads as TGCGCCAGCAGCCTACTTAGCGGGGCGAACACCGGGGAGCTGTTTTTT. Translated: CASSLLSGANTGELFF.

J is TRBJ2-7 and V is TRBV6-4, with 13 bases identical to TRBD2. Germline V gene data show CDR1 as MRHNA and CDR2 as SNTAGT. V was clipped by 3 bases and J by 3 bases; unmatched bases: 2. The CDR3 is 15 amino acids. The CDR3 DNA is TGTGCCAGCAGTGAAGGGACTAGCGGGAACTACGAGCAGTACTTC. Residues: CASSEGTSGNYEQYF.

The chain combines TRBV7-2 with TRBJ2-7, with TRBD2 matching over 14 bases. The CDR3 runs to 14 residues. From germline, CDR1 is SGHTA and CDR2 FQGNSA. The J segment lost 12 bases and the V segment lost 6 bases, leaving 10 bases of the junction unmatched. The CDR3 region is CASRRGLAGALGYF. CDR3 nucleotide sequence: TGTGCCAGCAGAAGGGGACTAGCGGGAGCTCTTGGGTACTTC.

The chain uses TRBV11-3 and TRBJ2-7; possibly TRBD1 for D (6 bases). The CDR3 covers 14 residues. Trimming shortened V by 5 bases and J by 0 bases, and 11 bases separated the two germline ends. Germline-derived CDR1 and CDR2 are SGHNT and YENEEA. CDR3 protein: CASSPGQSSYEQYF. For the CDR3, the DNA is TGTGCCAGCAGCCCAGGACAGAGCTCCTACGAGCAGTACTTC. The variable domain in full, completed from reference TRBV11-3 and TRBJ2-7, reads EAGVVQSPRYKIIEKKQPVAFWCNPISGHNTLYWYLQNLGQGPELLIRYENEEAVDDSQLPKDRFSAERLKGVDSTLKIQPAELGDSAVYLCASSPGQSSYEQYFGPGTRLTVT.

V gene TRBV7-9 combines with J gene TRBJ2-1; 12 bases are shared with TRBD2. Germline loops: CDR1 SEHNR, CDR2 FQNEAQ (reference sequence). V shed 6 bases, J shed 1 base, and the junction held 1 base outside the gene matches. There are 15 residues in the CDR3. CDR3 sequence reads: CASRLAGGSYNEQFF. CDR3 DNA: TGTGCCAGCAGACTAGCGGGAGGTTCCTACAATGAGCAGTTCTTC.

The gene calls are TRBV18 and TRBJ2-3; 11 bases align to TRBD2. Germline trimming cut 3 bases from V and 5 bases from J; bases unmatched to any gene: 7. The CDR3 is 16 amino acids. In germline, CDR1 is KGHSH, CDR2 LQKENI. CDR3 nucleotide sequence: TGTGCCAGCTCACCTGGGACTAGCGGAGGGGAAGATACGCAGTATTTT. This codes for CASSPGTSGGEDTQYF.

This sequence joins TRBV5-4 and TRBJ1-5; the D is unclear. The CDR3 is 13 residues long. V dropped 0 bases and J dropped 4 bases, with 5 bases sitting between them. Germline CDR1 SGHNT, CDR2 YYREEE (reference sequence). The CDR3 nucleotides are TGTGCCAGCAGCTTGGGGGAGAATCAGCCCCAGCATTTT. Its translation is CASSLGENQPQHF.

The genes are TRBV5-8 and TRBJ2-6, with 8 bases lining up with TRBD1. The J segment lost 4 bases and the V segment lost 3 bases, leaving 12 bases of the junction unmatched. Germline CDR1 is SGHTS and CDR2 is YDEGEE. This CDR3 has 18 residues. CDR3 in amino acids: CASSWGTGPVIGANVLTF. DNA for the CDR3: TGTGCCAGCAGCTGGGGGACAGGCCCTGTGATCGGGGCCAACGTCCTGACTTTC.

V gene TRBV4-1 combines with J gene TRBJ2-1, with D perhaps matching TRBD2 (6 bases). Germline loops: CDR1 MGHRA, CDR2 YSYEKL. The CDR3 consists of 14 residues. Between the trimmed V and J ends, which lost 0 bases and 6 bases, there was a span of 9 bases. Here the CDR3 reads CASSQETTSNEQFF. CDR3 DNA sequence: TGCGCCAGCAGCCAAGAGACGACTAGCAATGAGCAGTTCTTC.

The CDR3 DNA reads TGTGCCAGCAGCCGATATGGAGGGGCTAGCGACGCAGATACGCAGTATTTT. It codes for CASSRYGGASDADTQYF. V gene TRBV14 combines with J gene TRBJ2-3, with TRBD2 as a possible D gene (6 bases). In germline, CDR1 is SGHDN, CDR2 FVKESK. CDR3 length: 17 residues. Trimming pared 4 bases from V and 4 bases from J, leaving 21 bases between.

The chain couples TRBV28 to TRBJ2-2; D is possibly TRBD1 (6 bases). The CDR3 consists of 14 residues. Germline loops: CDR1 MDHEN, CDR2 SYDVKM. Trimming cost V 7 bases and J 4 bases, with 13 bases left between them. CDR3 loop: CASKWGLGTGELFF. The CDR3 nucleotides read TGTGCCAGCAAATGGGGGCTCGGCACCGGGGAGCTGTTTTTT.

This chain joins TRBV11-2 and TRBJ2-1; 15 bases align to TRBD2. Germline CDR1 SGHAT, CDR2 FQNNGV. With 3 bases clipped from V and 4 bases from J, the junction kept 4 bases outside the gene matches. The CDR3 is 17 residues long. In DNA, the CDR3 is TGTGCCAGCAGCTTCCCGGGACTAGCGGGAGGATACAATGAGCAGTTCTTC. Its protein is CASSFPGLAGGYNEQFF.

The chain uses TRBV7-9 and TRBJ2-5; 9 nucleotides agree with TRBD1. This CDR3 spans 16 amino acids. Germline-derived CDR1 and CDR2 are SEHNR and FQNEAQ (reference sequence). The V gene end was trimmed by 1 base and the J gene end by 7 bases; junction bases not matched to a gene: 10. The DNA of the CDR3 is TGTGCCAGCAGCTTAGGGGGGGGACAGGGCAAGTGGACCCAGTACTTC. It yields the protein CASSLGGGQGKWTQYF.

This chain uses TRBV19 with TRBJ2-1; D not certain. CDR1 is LNHDA and CDR2 is SQIVND in the germline V gene (reference sequence). The CDR3 is 12 amino acids. Trimming removed 8 bases from V and 3 bases from J, with 8 bases in between. The CDR3 DNA reads TGTGCCAGTGATTCCTACTACAATGAGCAGTTCTTC. Its translation: CASDSYYNEQFF.

The chain has TRBV18 and TRBJ2-1; 9 bases match TRBD2. The CDR3 consists of 16 residues. CDR1 and CDR2 (germline): KGHSH, LQKENI. With 6 bases clipped from V and 9 bases from J, the junction kept 15 bases outside the gene matches. The CDR3: CASSTPGVAGVVEQFF. CDR3 nucleotide sequence: TGTGCCAGCTCTACTCCTGGGGTAGCGGGAGTTGTTGAGCAGTTCTTC.

The genes are TRBV5-4 and TRBJ2-7; TRBD2 matches 11 bases. With V trimmed by 4 bases and J by 6 bases, 9 bases remained unmatched. The CDR3 sequence is 15 residues long. Germline V CDR1 and CDR2: SGHNT, YYREEE (reference sequence). The CDR3 sequence is CASSMGSGRAPEQYF. The CDR3 DNA reads TGTGCCAGCAGCATGGGTAGCGGGAGGGCCCCCGAGCAGTACTTC.

In this sample, this clone turned up once. The rearrangement links TRBV27 to TRBJ2-7; no firm D call. The germline V gene has CDR1 MNHEY and CDR2 SMNVEV (reference sequence). Deletions cut 4 bases from V and 4 bases from J, with 11 bases between. CDR3 length: 13 residues. The CDR3 sequence: CASSSSRRYEQYF. The CDR3 DNA reads TGTGCCAGCAGTTCCTCCCGCCGGTACGAGCAGTACTTC.

The gene calls are TRBV19 and TRBJ2-1; 8 bases match TRBD1. The length of the CDR3 is 15 residues. Germline V lookup: CDR1 LNHDA, CDR2 SQIVND (reference sequence). Trimming at V came to 1 base and at J to 5 bases, leaving 4 bases not matched to a gene. Here the CDR3 DNA reads TGTGCCAGTAGTATAGTCAGGGGGCTGCACAATGAGCAGTTCTTC. As protein: CASSIVRGLHNEQFF.